In this sample, the clone carrying this T cell receptor (beta chain) turned up a few times. The antigen is unknown. These data originate in a study of T cell repertoires in cytomegalovirus infection. About the research overall: CMV infection plus the matching HLA type was flagged by public TCR beta signatures.

Study findings and constraints: Identification of carriers of CMV plus the relevant HLA was achieved through cumulative public TCR beta family frequency. CMV-specific TCR beta clonotypes restricted by HLA-C were the ones dominating the ex vivo response.

CDR1 and CDR2 from the germline V gene are LNHDA and SQIVND (reference sequence). The V end was cut by 3 bases, the J end by 3 bases, with 8 bases between. This CDR3 has 13 residues. TCRdb passed the reads through MiXCR, listing each CDR3 protein once. The sample gives approximately 500,000 distinct CDR3 sequences, 11% of which show up once; about 10% is in the top ten. The origin of this receptor is a human donor in good health (CMV status not recorded). Some clones in this sample may be carry-over from other donors' samples. Input material: PBMCs. This sequence joins TRBV19 and TRBJ1-1; the D is unclear. CDR3 DNA sequence: TGTGCCAGTAGTATTAGCGGTTACACTGAAGCTTTCTTT. It specifies CASSISGYTEAFF.